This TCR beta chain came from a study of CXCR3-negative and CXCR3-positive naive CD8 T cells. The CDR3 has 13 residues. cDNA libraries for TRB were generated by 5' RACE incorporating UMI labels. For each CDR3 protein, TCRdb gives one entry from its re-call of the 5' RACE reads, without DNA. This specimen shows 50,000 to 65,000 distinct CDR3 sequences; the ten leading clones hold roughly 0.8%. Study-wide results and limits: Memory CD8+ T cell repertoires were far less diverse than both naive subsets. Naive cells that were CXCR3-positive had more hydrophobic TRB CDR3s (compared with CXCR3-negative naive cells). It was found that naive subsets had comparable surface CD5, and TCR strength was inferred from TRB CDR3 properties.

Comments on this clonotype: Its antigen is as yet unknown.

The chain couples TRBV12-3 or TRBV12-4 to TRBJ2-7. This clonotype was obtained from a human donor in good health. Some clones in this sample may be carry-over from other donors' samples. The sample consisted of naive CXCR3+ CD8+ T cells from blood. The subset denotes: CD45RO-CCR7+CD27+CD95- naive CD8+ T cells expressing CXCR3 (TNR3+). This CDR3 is CASSLLVTYEQYF.